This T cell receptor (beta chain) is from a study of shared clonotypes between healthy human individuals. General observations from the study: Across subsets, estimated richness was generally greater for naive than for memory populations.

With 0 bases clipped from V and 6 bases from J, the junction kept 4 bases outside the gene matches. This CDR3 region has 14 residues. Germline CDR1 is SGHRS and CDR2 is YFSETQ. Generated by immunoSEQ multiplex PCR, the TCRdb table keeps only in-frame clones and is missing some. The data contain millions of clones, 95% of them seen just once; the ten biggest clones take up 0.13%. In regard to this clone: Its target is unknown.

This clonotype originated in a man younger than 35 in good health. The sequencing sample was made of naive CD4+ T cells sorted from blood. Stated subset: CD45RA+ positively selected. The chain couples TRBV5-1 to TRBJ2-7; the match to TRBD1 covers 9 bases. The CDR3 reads CASSLGTGAFEQYF. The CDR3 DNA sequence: TGCGCCAGCAGCTTGGGGACAGGGGCTTTCGAGCAGTACTTC.